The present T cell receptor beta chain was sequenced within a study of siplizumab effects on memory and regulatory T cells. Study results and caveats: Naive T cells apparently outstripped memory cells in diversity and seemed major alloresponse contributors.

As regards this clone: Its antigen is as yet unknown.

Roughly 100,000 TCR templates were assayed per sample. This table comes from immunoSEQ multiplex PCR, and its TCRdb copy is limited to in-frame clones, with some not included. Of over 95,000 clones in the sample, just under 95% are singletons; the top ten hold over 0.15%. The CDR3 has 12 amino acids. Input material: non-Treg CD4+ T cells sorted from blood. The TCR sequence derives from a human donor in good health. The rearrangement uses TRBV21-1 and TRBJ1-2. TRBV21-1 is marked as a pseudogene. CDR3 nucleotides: TGTGCCAGCACGTCGGGGATCTATGGCTACACCTTC. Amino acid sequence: CASTSGIYGYTF.